This T cell receptor (beta chain) was profiled in a study of T cell changes during pregnancy in multiple sclerosis (dated by TCRdb to about 2019). Notes on the research overall: The study looked at changes in the T cell repertoire across pregnancy in women with multiple sclerosis.

Regarding this clone: Its specific antigen is unknown. No base qualities exist here, and no much larger clone lies one base off it.

CDR1 and CDR2 are read off the germline V gene as KGHSH and LQKENI. V loses 6 bases of germline sequence and J loses 0 bases, and the interval between the two ends is 15 bases. CDR3 length: 15 amino acids, cysteine to phenylalanine. Just CDR3 DNA is preserved here, 45 bases in frame from base 1. Libraries were prepared through the immunoSEQ multiplex PCR assay. TCRdb took this table from immuneACCESS and kept in-frame rearrangements with V and J called. Such tables lack part of the clones; where checked against another copy, unresolved V genes explain under half of the gap, and the rest is unexplained. The sample table contains about 44,000 clones; only one count was recorded for 80% to 95% of them. About 0.7% of the sample goes to the ten largest clones.

The receptor was isolated from a female donor with multiple sclerosis, enrolled in a pregnancy study. This chain joins TRBV18 to TRBJ2-7, with no confident D gene call. This sample comprised CD4+ T cells from peripheral blood mononuclear cells, obtained before pregnancy. The sequence in DNA is TGTGCCAGCTCCTCCGGGTCCCGCCCCTCCTACGAGCAGTACTTC. It translates as CASSSGSRPSYEQYF.